The next 27 T cell receptor beta chains were all read from a single sample in a study of CD8 T cells in ankylosing spondylitis. Study-level points and caveats: Within ankylosing spondylitis blood, a TCR beta motif made up of several highly homologous variants appeared to be characteristic.

The antigens for these receptors are not known. TCRdb analysed the 5' RACE reads with MiXCR anew, one entry per CDR3 protein. Among a few hundred thousand distinct CDR3 sequences listed, about an eighth were seen once. Sequencing input: blood, either unsorted or a sorted T cell fraction (not recorded which). The origin of the receptors is a male donor with ankylosing spondylitis.

This clonotype was seen more than once but under ten times. The chain's CDR3 is CSATTPTSGEQFF. The CDR3 region has the DNA TGCAGTGCTACCACGCCCACTAGTGGCGAGCAGTTCTTC. The rearrangement links TRBV20-1 to TRBJ2-1, with D perhaps matching TRBD2 (5 bases). The CDR3 is 13 amino acids. V was cut by 4 bases and J by 10 bases, with 17 bases left in between. Germline CDR1 DFQATT, CDR2 SNEGSKA (reference sequence).

This clonotype was seen only a few times. This chain uses TRBV5-1 with TRBJ2-2, with D unclear. CDR1 SGHRS and CDR2 YFSETQ come from the germline V gene. The V gene lost 4 bases and the J gene lost 7 bases, with 17 bases spanning the gap. The CDR3 length is 15 residues. CDR3 DNA sequence: TGCGCCAGCAGCCCACGGACCACGGTGGGCGGGGAGCTGTTTTTT. The encoded protein is CASSPRTTVGGELFF.

The rearrangement uses TRBV5-1 and TRBJ2-3, with D possibly being TRBD1 (5 bases). V was clipped by 3 bases and J by 0 bases, with 8 bases between them. This CDR3 spans 14 amino acids. The germline V gene has CDR1 SGHRS and CDR2 YFSETQ. The CDR3 DNA reads TGCGCCAGCAGCTGGCGACAGAGCACAGATACGCAGTATTTT. Translation gives CASSWRQSTDTQYF.

The rearrangement links TRBV9 to TRBJ2-1; no clear D. The CDR3 contains 15 residues. The ends were cut back, 0 bases at V and 2 bases at J, with 9 bases in the middle. Germline CDR1 and CDR2: SGDLS and YYNGEE. The CDR3 sequence is CASSVGTNPYNEQFF. The CDR3 nucleotides read TGTGCCAGCAGCGTAGGAACCAACCCCTACAATGAGCAGTTCTTC.

The chain combines TRBV18 with TRBJ2-7; D is unresolved. Germline V gene lookup returns CDR1 KGHSH and CDR2 LQKENI. V lost 3 bases, J lost 1 base, and 16 bases lay in between. The CDR3 is 16 residues long. The CDR3, as DNA: TGTGCCAGCTCACCCAGACTTTCCCCCTCATCCTACGAGCAGTACTTC. It translates to CASSPRLSPSSYEQYF.

The chain couples TRBV30 to TRBJ1-5, with 8 bases identical to TRBD1. The CDR3 totals 20 residues. Germline CDR1 and CDR2: GTSNPN and SVGIG (reference sequence). V was clipped by 3 bases and J by 0 bases; unmatched bases: 19. Here the CDR3 DNA reads TGTGCCTGGAGGGAAACGAGCGGGACAGGCGATTCTCATAGCAATCAGCCCCAGCATTTT. Amino acids: CAWRETSGTGDSHSNQPQHF.

The chain is built from TRBV20-1 and TRBJ2-1; 12 nucleotides match TRBD2. There are 15 residues in the CDR3. The V segment lost 0 bases and the J segment 10 bases; nucleotides outside the gene matches: 7. In germline, CDR1 is DFQATT, CDR2 SNEGSKA (reference sequence). The CDR3 here is CSARDRLAGVEEQFF. CDR3 nucleotides: TGCAGTGCTAGAGACCGACTAGCGGGAGTGGAGGAGCAGTTCTTC.

The rearrangement uses TRBV20-1 and TRBJ1-6, with TRBD1 matching 9 bases. The length of the CDR3 is 15 residues. Germline assignment: CDR1 DFQATT and CDR2 SNEGSKA (reference sequence). V shed 5 bases, J shed 3 bases, and the junction held 5 bases outside the gene matches. CDR3 coding DNA: TGCAGTGCTGGGCCGGGACAGGGCTATAATTCACCCCTCCACTTT. This sequence encodes CSAGPGQGYNSPLHF.

This clonotype was picked up a small number of times. The rearrangement links TRBV3-1 to TRBJ2-1; no firm D call. V shed 3 bases and J shed 7 bases, with 13 bases lying between them. The CDR3 sequence is 14 residues long. Germline CDR1 is LGHDT and CDR2 is YNNKEL (reference sequence). Here the CDR3 reads CASSHPVLRNEQFF. CDR3 nucleotide sequence: TGTGCCAGCAGCCATCCGGTCTTAAGGAATGAGCAGTTCTTC.

The chain is built from TRBV18 and TRBJ1-5; tentatively, D is TRBD1 (6 bases). V was cut by 1 base and J by 0 bases, with 16 bases left in between. Looked up from germline, CDR1 is KGHSH and CDR2 is LQKENI. This CDR3 contains 18 residues. The CDR3 protein is CASSPHPGGADSNQPQHF. For the CDR3, the DNA is TGTGCCAGCTCACCACATCCCGGGGGCGCAGATAGCAATCAGCCCCAGCATTTT.

This clonotype came up a few times. The genes are TRBV19 and TRBJ1-5; TRBD1 is a possible D gene (6 bases). Deletions cut 0 bases from V and 3 bases from J, with 21 bases between. The V gene's germline CDR1 is LNHDA and CDR2 SQIVND (reference sequence). CDR3 length equals 19 residues. In DNA, the CDR3 is TGTGCCAGTAGTATAGATCTATTCGACAGGCGAAGGATCAATCAGCCCCAGCATTTT. Its translation: CASSIDLFDRRRINQPQHF.

The rearrangement links TRBV7-2 to TRBJ2-2, with 14 bases fitting TRBD2. With 7 bases clipped from V and 4 bases from J, the junction kept 8 bases outside the gene matches. The germline V gene has CDR1 SGHTA and CDR2 FQGNSA. This CDR3 is built from 17 residues. The CDR3 protein is CASTGTSGSIATGELFF. The CDR3 nucleotides are TGTGCCAGCACCGGGACTAGCGGGAGCATAGCCACCGGGGAGCTGTTTTTT.

This clonotype came up a few times. This chain uses TRBV5-1 with TRBJ2-1, with 11 nucleotides matching TRBD1. The CDR3 has 15 amino acids. The junction had 7 bases not matched to a gene; V was cut back by 2 bases and J by 9 bases. In germline, CDR1 is SGHRS, CDR2 YFSETQ. The CDR3 DNA reads as TGCGCCAGCAGCTTCGGACAGGGGGCAGGGGGTGAGCAGTTCTTC. Protein sequence: CASSFGQGAGGEQFF.

This clonotype was counted between two and nine times. The V gene is TRBV5-6, the J gene TRBJ2-7, with 8 bases lining up with TRBD1. From germline, CDR1 is SGHDT and CDR2 YYEEEE. This CDR3 contains 16 residues. The junction had 8 bases not matched to a gene; V was cut back by 0 bases and J by 3 bases. In DNA, the CDR3 is TGTGCCAGCAGCTTGGTACCGGGACAGGCGCGCTACGAGCAGTACGTC. This sequence encodes CASSLVPGQARYEQYV.

This clonotype has more than one count but fewer than ten. The chain combines TRBV9 with TRBJ2-1; a possible D gene is TRBD2 (5 bases). Trimming pared 4 bases from V and 8 bases from J, leaving 25 bases between. This CDR3 has 17 amino acids. Germline V lookup: CDR1 SGDLS, CDR2 YYNGEE. In DNA, the CDR3 is TGTGCCAGCAGCCGAGGCCCAGCGTCACGGATGAGGGATGAGCAGTTCTTC. The encoded protein is CASSRGPASRMRDEQFF.

In its sample, this clonotype was seen many times. V and J are TRBV20-1 and TRBJ2-7, with 7 bases matching TRBD1. This CDR3 has 13 residues. Per the germline V gene, CDR1 is DFQATT and CDR2 is SNEGSKA (reference sequence). The V segment lost 4 bases and the J segment 3 bases; nucleotides outside the gene matches: 6. CDR3 in amino acids: CSAIKDRVYEQYF. CDR3 in DNA: TGCAGTGCTATCAAAGACAGGGTCTACGAGCAGTACTTC.

The chain joins TRBV3-1 to TRBJ2-1; a weak D match, TRBD2 (6 bases). The CDR3 consists of 15 residues. The V and J ends lost 1 base and 7 bases respectively, with 14 bases between them. CDR1 is LGHDT, CDR2 YNNKEL, per germline (reference sequence). CDR3 nucleotides: TGTGCCAGCAGCCAAGCGGGGACGGGAGCAAATGAGCAGTTCTTC. Protein product: CASSQAGTGANEQFF.

This chain connects TRBV15 to TRBJ2-1; TRBD2 agrees at 12 bases. This CDR3 is 17 amino acids long. With V trimmed by 0 bases and J by 8 bases, 8 bases remained unmatched. CDR1 and CDR2 from the germline V gene are LNHNV and YYDKDF (reference sequence). This CDR3 is CATSRESATSGSYEQFF. CDR3 DNA sequence: TGTGCCACCAGCAGAGAATCAGCGACTAGCGGGAGTTATGAGCAGTTCTTC.

The rearrangement uses TRBV20-1 and TRBJ2-6, with D perhaps TRBD2 (6 bases). The CDR3 length is 14 residues. The germline gives CDR1 DFQATT, CDR2 SNEGSKA (reference sequence). V was pared by 0 bases and J by 4 bases, with 7 bases between. The CDR3 nucleotides read TGCAGTGCTAGAGAGGGAGGAGGGGCCAACGTCCTGACTTTC. As protein: CSAREGGGANVLTF.

In this sample, this clonotype turned up many times. The V and J genes are TRBV12-3 or TRBV12-4 and TRBJ2-2; possibly TRBD1 for D (6 bases). The CDR3 runs to 16 residues. The V end was cut by 5 bases, the J end by 1 base, with 14 bases between. Here the CDR3 DNA reads TGTGCCAGCAGTCGTGCTGTCAGGGGGAACACCGGGGAGCTGTTTTTT. Translating it yields CASSRAVRGNTGELFF.

This clonotype was counted between two and nine times. The chain recombines TRBV5-1 with TRBJ2-3; D may be TRBD2 (6 bases). The germline gives CDR1 SGHRS, CDR2 YFSETQ. The CDR3 has 14 amino acids. V was clipped by 0 bases and J by 5 bases, with 10 bases between them. CDR3 region: CASSLDGRGDTQYF. CDR3 nucleotides: TGCGCCAGCAGCTTGGACGGGAGAGGAGATACGCAGTATTTT.

This clonotype showed up just a few times. The gene calls are TRBV12-3 or TRBV12-4 and TRBJ1-1, with D possibly matching TRBD1 (6 bases). Trimming removed 2 bases at V and 7 bases at J, with 8 bases between. The CDR3 loop spans 12 amino acids. CDR3 bases: TGTGCCAGCAGTTTAAGGGGGTTTGAAGCTTTCTTT. Translation: CASSLRGFEAFF.

This clonotype was found many times. The chain combines TRBV29-1 with TRBJ2-6, with TRBD1 matching over 7 bases. The CDR3 is made up of 13 amino acids. The germline V gene encodes CDR1 SQVTM and CDR2 ANQGSEA. The ends lost 6 bases at V and 4 bases at J; junction bases unmatched: 3. Here the CDR3 DNA reads TGCAGCGTGACAGGGTCCGGGGCCAACGTCCTGACTTTC. Translation: CSVTGSGANVLTF.

This chain connects TRBV29-1 to TRBJ1-1; 7 bases fit TRBD1. The CDR3 consists of 13 residues. Germline V gene sequence: CDR1 SQVTM, CDR2 ANQGSEA. The trim removed 3 bases at V and 8 bases at J, leaving 9 bases unmatched. CDR3 DNA: TGCAGCGTTGATACGCAGGGGGTTCCAGAAGCTTTCTTT. This encodes CSVDTQGVPEAFF.

This clonotype has a handful of counts. V is TRBV5-1 and J is TRBJ2-7, with D uncertain. The CDR3 runs 14 residues. V lost 4 bases and J 0 bases, leaving 11 bases between the germline ends. The germline CDR1 and CDR2 sequences are SGHRS and YFSETQ. The chain's CDR3 is CASSPGSSSYEQYF. The DNA of the CDR3 is TGCGCCAGCAGCCCCGGATCTAGCTCCTACGAGCAGTACTTC.

The CDR3 DNA sequence: TGTGCCAGCAGCTTTGGGGCAATAGAGGAGCAGTTCTTC. Protein: CASSFGAIEEQFF. The V call is TRBV7-2, the J call TRBJ2-1; tentatively, D is TRBD1 (5 bases). Trimming left V 3 bases short and J 10 bases short, with 13 bases between. The CDR3 spans 13 residues. Germline lookup yields CDR1 SGHTA and CDR2 FQGNSA.

In this sample, this clonotype turned up a few times. The CDR3 reads CASSRDRNNQPQHF. CDR3 coding DNA: TGTGCCAGCAGTCGGGACAGAAACAATCAGCCCCAGCATTTT. The rearrangement links TRBV12-3 or TRBV12-4 to TRBJ1-5; TRBD1 matches at 7 bases. This CDR3 spans 14 amino acids. V shed 5 bases and J 3 bases; nucleotides not matched to a gene: 4.